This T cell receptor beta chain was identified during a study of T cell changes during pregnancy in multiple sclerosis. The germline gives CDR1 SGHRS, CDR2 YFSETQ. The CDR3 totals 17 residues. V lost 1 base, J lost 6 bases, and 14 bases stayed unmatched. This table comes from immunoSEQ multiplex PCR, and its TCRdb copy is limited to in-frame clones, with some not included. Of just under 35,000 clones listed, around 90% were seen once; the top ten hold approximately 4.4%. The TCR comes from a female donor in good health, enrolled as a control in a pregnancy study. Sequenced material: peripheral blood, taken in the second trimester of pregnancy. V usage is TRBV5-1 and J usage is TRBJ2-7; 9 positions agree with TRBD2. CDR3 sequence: CASSLPGLARRGTEQYF. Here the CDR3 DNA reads TGCGCCAGCAGCTTGCCGGGACTAGCCCGAAGGGGGACCGAGCAGTACTTC.